The 15 T cell receptor beta chains listed next were all sequenced from one sample in a study of identifying expanded T cells in peripheral blood. The assay was immunoSEQ multiplex PCR, and TCRdb's table has in-frame clones only and misses some. The table has 91,000 or so clones, about 90% seen once; the top ten hold roughly 3.9%. The sample taken for sequencing was blood. The receptors derive from a person between 18 and 69 years old in good health.

Comments on this clone: This may stem from a read error, because a much larger clone lies one nucleotide away. The V gene is TRBV5-4, the J gene TRBJ2-2; D not resolved. The CDR3 has 12 amino acids. Trimming stripped 3 bases from V and 3 bases from J, with 3 bases between. Germline-derived CDR1 and CDR2 are SGHNT and YYREEE (reference sequence). DNA for the CDR3: TGTGCCAGCAGCTGGGACACCGGGGAGCTGTTTTTT. This codes for CASSWDTGELFF.

This clone occurred once. This chain joins TRBV5-1 and TRBJ2-1, with 9 nucleotides matching TRBD1. The CDR3 has 16 residues. The V and J ends lost 4 bases and 6 bases, in that order; junction bases with no gene match: 11. The germline V gene encodes CDR1 SGHRS and CDR2 YFSETQ. As DNA, the CDR3 is TGCGCCAGCAGCCCGTGGACAGGGGTGTCAGGCAATGAGCAGTTCTTC. It yields the protein CASSPWTGVSGNEQFF.

This clone was observed once. V usage is TRBV19 and J usage is TRBJ1-5; D call uncertain. Per the germline V gene, CDR1 is LNHDA and CDR2 is SQIVND (reference sequence). With 3 bases removed from V and 2 bases from J, the gap between germline ends came to 8 bases. This CDR3 comprises 14 residues. DNA for the CDR3: TGTGCCAGTAGTATTCCTGGCCGCAATCAGCCCCAGCATTTT. Translated, it gives CASSIPGRNQPQHF.

This clone showed up just once. The rearrangement links TRBV27 to TRBJ2-5; possible D gene TRBD1, 6 bases. Trimming took 1 base from V and 8 from J, leaving 11 bases between them. This CDR3 is 13 amino acids long. CDR1 MNHEY and CDR2 SMNVEV come from the germline V gene (reference sequence). CDR3 DNA: TGTGCCAGCAGTTTATTGGGGGCGGGTACCCAGTACTTC. Translating it yields CASSLLGAGTQYF.

CDR3 coding DNA: TGCGCCAGCAGCTTCGACCGGATGAACTATGGCTACACCTTC. This codes for CASSFDRMNYGYTF. The chain couples TRBV5-1 to TRBJ1-2; no clear D. Germline lookup yields CDR1 SGHRS and CDR2 YFSETQ. V was shortened by 2 bases and J by 2 bases, with 10 bases between the two germline ends. CDR3 length: 14 amino acids.

The chain links TRBV14 to TRBJ1-2, with 7 bases lining up with TRBD1. With 4 bases clipped from V and 4 bases from J, the junction kept 9 bases outside the gene matches. The CDR3 has 15 amino acids. Germline lookup yields CDR1 SGHDN and CDR2 FVKESK. CDR3 in DNA: TGTGCCAGCAGCCTAAGTTTCGGGACAGTCTATGGCTACACCTTC. As protein: CASSLSFGTVYGYTF.

This clone was counted once. The rearrangement joins TRBV10-2 to TRBJ2-2; 7 bases map to TRBD2. The CDR3 length is 15 residues. The germline gives CDR1 WSHSY, CDR2 SAAADI. The V gene end was trimmed by 6 bases and the J gene end by 4 bases; junction bases not matched to a gene: 8. CDR3 in amino acids: CASSGVSGFTGELFF. In DNA form, the CDR3 reads TGCGCCAGCAGCGGGGTTAGCGGGTTCACCGGGGAGCTGTTTTTT.

This clone was detected only once. The chain links TRBV27 to TRBJ2-1, with TRBD2 matching 10 bases. The CDR3 totals 15 residues. V shed 3 bases and J 5 bases; nucleotides not matched to a gene: 4. Looked up from germline, CDR1 is MNHEY and CDR2 is SMNVEV (reference sequence). The CDR3 loop is CASSFLAGGHNEQFF. The CDR3 nucleotides are TGTGCCAGCAGTTTCTTAGCGGGGGGTCACAATGAGCAGTTCTTC.

V gene TRBV6-1 combines with J gene TRBJ2-3, with 9 bases lining up with TRBD2. The CDR3 length is 14 residues. Germline V lookup: CDR1 MNHNS, CDR2 SASEGT. Trimming removed 5 bases from V and 4 bases from J; junction bases left unmatched: 4. This chain's CDR3 is CASSRTSVADTQYF. DNA for the CDR3: TGTGCCAGCAGTAGGACTAGCGTTGCAGATACGCAGTATTTT.

The chain employs TRBV29-1 and TRBJ2-7; 10 bases map to TRBD2. Trimming removed 6 bases from V and 4 bases from J; junction bases left unmatched: 3. The CDR3 is made up of 12 amino acids. Germline V lookup: CDR1 SQVTM, CDR2 ANQGSEA. The CDR3 sequence: CSVLAGVYEQYF. The CDR3 DNA is TGCAGCGTCCTAGCGGGAGTTTACGAGCAGTACTTC.

This rearrangement joins TRBV27 to TRBJ2-7; TRBD1 is a possible D gene (5 bases). The CDR3 is made up of 18 amino acids. V was cut by 4 bases and J by 5 bases, with 27 bases left in between. The germline CDR1 and CDR2 sequences are MNHEY and SMNVEV (reference sequence). CDR3 sequence reads: CASSSLLFRGREGDEQYF. The CDR3 DNA follows: TGTGCCAGCAGTTCTTTACTTTTTAGGGGCAGGGAAGGCGACGAGCAGTACTTC.

This chain uses TRBV21-1 with TRBJ2-7; TRBD2 is taken as the D call from the table, unchecked against the DNA. TRBV21-1 constitutes a pseudogene. This CDR3 contains 19 residues. The CDR3 DNA reads as TGTGCCAGCAGCCCCTGGGGGAAGGACGCAAAGCGGGAGCCTGGCGAGCAGTACTTC. This gives the protein CASSPWGKDAKREPGEQYF.

This clone appeared a few times. The chain combines TRBV19 with TRBJ2-2; the D gene is possibly TRBD2 (5 bases). There are 15 residues in the CDR3. V was cut by 5 bases and J by 5 bases, with 15 bases left in between. Germline CDR1 reads LNHDA; CDR2 reads SQIVND (reference sequence). The CDR3 bases are TGTGCCAGTAGTCCTCTAACGAGGGATACCGGGGAGCTGTTTTTT. It codes for CASSPLTRDTGELFF.

V gene TRBV30 combines with J gene TRBJ2-5; 7 bases align to TRBD1. From germline, CDR1 is GTSNPN and CDR2 SVGIG (reference sequence). Unmatched junction bases numbered 4, after V lost 2 bases and J lost 4 bases. The CDR3 contains 13 residues. CDR3 sequence: CAWSRNRGETQYF. The CDR3 nucleotides are TGTGCCTGGAGTCGCAACAGGGGAGAGACCCAGTACTTC.

The gene calls are TRBV5-6 and TRBJ1-2; D is perhaps TRBD1 (6 bases). Germline V gene lookup returns CDR1 SGHDT and CDR2 YYEEEE. This CDR3 comprises 16 residues. The germline V and J ends were trimmed by 5 bases and 6 bases, with 23 bases remaining between them. CDR3 region: CASRYPAGGRDDGYTF. CDR3 coding DNA: TGTGCCAGCAGGTACCCGGCGGGGGGGCGGGATGATGGCTACACCTTC.